The clone carrying this T cell receptor (beta chain) turned up a few times. The CDR3 spans 15 residues. V was clipped by 3 bases and J by 0 bases, with 13 bases between them. Authors' processing steps: Amplification from reference gene primers served as the basis for estimated nucleated cell counts. The data were produced by immunoSEQ multiplex PCR, yet TCRdb's version contains in-frame clones alone and is incomplete. For V, J and clone size, that table is used; D and trimming come from the DNA. Counted here are more than 150,000 clones, more than 70% occurring once; the ten biggest clones make up 13% to 15%. This sample was included in a study of blood T cell repertoires in COVID-19. Study background: COVID-19 samples collected from the United States, Italy and Spain covered acute and convalescent phases. Sources were T cells, B-cell-depleted T cells, or PBMCs; the material itself was cDNA or gDNA.

The sequenced sample was peripheral blood. This chain joins TRBV5-3 and TRBJ2-7; a possible D gene is TRBD2 (6 bases). TRBV5-3 is identified as an open reading frame with a role that is uncertain. This receptor was obtained from a man aged 18 to 29 with active or convalescent COVID-19. Here the CDR3 reads CARSSDYQSSYEQYF. CDR3 sequence (DNA): TGTGCCAGAAGCTCGGACTACCAGAGCTCCTACGAGCAGTACTTC.